This entry describes one T cell receptor beta chain. Its antigen is as yet unknown. The sample comes from a study of blood T cells in healthy people across ages. Through a sample-barcoded 5' primer and a J-beta primer mix, a second PCR was run for about 7 to 12 cycles. Paired-end reads containing CDR3 totaled no fewer than 2.5 million for each sample. A single record per CDR3 protein comes from TCRdb applying MiXCR to the 5' RACE reads. The sample shows about a million distinct CDR3 sequences, roughly 43% of them seen only once. Germline CDR1 and CDR2: DFQATT and SNEGSKA (reference sequence). The CDR3 is 11 amino acids. The V end lost 0 bases, the J end lost 15 bases, and 12 bases lay between the germline ends. Broader study findings: The recorded TCR beta diversity per million T cells decreased in a roughly linear manner with age.

The source of this sequence is a man aged 25-40 years in good health. The sample comprised blood. The V gene is TRBV20-1, the J gene TRBJ2-1; D is uncertain. In nucleotides, the CDR3 is TGCAGTGCTAGAGATAACAATGATCCGTTCTTC. It is translated as CSARDNNDPFF.